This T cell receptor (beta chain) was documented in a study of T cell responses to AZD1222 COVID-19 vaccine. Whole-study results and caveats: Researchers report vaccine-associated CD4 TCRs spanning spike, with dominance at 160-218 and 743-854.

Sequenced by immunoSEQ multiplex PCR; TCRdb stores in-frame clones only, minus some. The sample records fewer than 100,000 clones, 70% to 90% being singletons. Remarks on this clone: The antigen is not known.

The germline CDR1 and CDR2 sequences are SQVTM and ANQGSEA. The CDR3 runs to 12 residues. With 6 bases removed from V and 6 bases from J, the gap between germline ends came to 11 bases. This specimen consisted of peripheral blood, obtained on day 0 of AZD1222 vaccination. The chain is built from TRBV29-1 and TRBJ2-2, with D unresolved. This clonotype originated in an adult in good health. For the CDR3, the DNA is TGCAGCGTCGTTCTCTGGGCCGGGGAGCTGTTTTTT. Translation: CSVVLWAGELFF.